Sequencing of this TCR beta chain was carried out in a study of T cell repertoires in cytomegalovirus infection. Study as a whole: Used in the study were CMV epitopes, some recently identified and HLA-C-restricted, others well-studied and HLA-B-restricted. Public TCR beta signatures marked donors with CMV infection and the matching HLA. Whole-study results and caveats: Predominance within the ex vivo response was attributable to HLA-C-restricted CMV-specific TCR beta clonotypes. Cumulated frequencies of public TCR beta families served to identify carriers of CMV plus the relevant HLA.

TCRdb passed the reads through MiXCR, listing each CDR3 protein once. The table shows about 830,000 distinct CDR3 sequences, with about 30% occurring only once. In this sample, this clonotype turned up a few times. What it binds is unknown. The sample here was cultured CD8+ T cells from PBMCs, taken from culture after CMV antigen stimulation. The TCR comes from a human donor in good health (CMV status not recorded). Some clones in this sample may be carry-over from other donors' samples.

The CDR3 nucleotides read TGTGCCACCCAACCGACTTTGACAGGGCCCCAGTTCTTC. Protein product: CATQPTLTGPQFF. The chain employs TRBV24-1 and TRBJ2-1; TRBD1 matches at 7 bases. With 9 bases clipped from V and 13 bases from J, the junction kept 14 bases outside the gene matches. There are 13 residues in the CDR3. Germline V gives CDR1 KGHDR, CDR2 SFDVKD.